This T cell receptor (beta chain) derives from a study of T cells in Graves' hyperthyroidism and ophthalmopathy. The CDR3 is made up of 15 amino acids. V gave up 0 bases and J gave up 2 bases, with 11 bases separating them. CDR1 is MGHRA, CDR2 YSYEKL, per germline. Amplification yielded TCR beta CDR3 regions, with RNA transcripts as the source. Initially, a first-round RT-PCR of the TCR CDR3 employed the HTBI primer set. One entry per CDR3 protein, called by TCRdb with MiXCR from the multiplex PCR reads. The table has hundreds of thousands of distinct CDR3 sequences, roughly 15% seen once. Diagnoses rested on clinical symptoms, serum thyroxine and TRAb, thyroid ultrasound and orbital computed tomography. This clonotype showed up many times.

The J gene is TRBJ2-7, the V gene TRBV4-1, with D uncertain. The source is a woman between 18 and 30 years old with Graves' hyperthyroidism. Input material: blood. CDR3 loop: CASSQEPTGPYEQYF. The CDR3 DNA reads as TGCGCCAGCAGCCAAGAGCCCACGGGCCCCTACGAGCAGTACTTC.